These T cell receptor beta chains were read from a single sample in a study of shared clonotypes between healthy human individuals. The table came from immunoSEQ multiplex PCR; TCRdb's copy has only in-frame clones and leaves some out. This sample has about 680,000 clones, with 92% found just once. Sample: naive CD8+ T cells sorted from blood. The receptors here all came from a man in his thirties or forties in good health. CDR3s include the opening cysteine and the closing phenylalanine or tryptophan. A D gene is named only where the DNA matches it firmly. Size is stated for part of the rows, as once, few or many counts, or as a class when the clone is expanded.

TRBJ2-3	-	TRBV7-6	TRBD2	CASSYGTSGSGTDTQYF	TGTGCCAGCAGCTACGGGACTAGCGGGAGCGGCACAGATACGCAGTATTTT
TRBJ2-7	-	TRBV5-4	-	CASSLSVAANYEQYF	TGTGCCAGCAGCCTCTCGGTGGCTGCAAACTACGAGCAGTACTTC
TRBJ2-3	-	TRBV5-1	-	CASSFLDSPDTQYF	TGCGCCAGCAGCTTCCTGGACTCTCCAGATACGCAGTATTTT
TRBJ1-5	once	TRBV10-1	-	CASGPGRKPQHF	TGCGCCAGCGGCCCGGGGAGAAAGCCCCAGCATTTT
TRBJ2-5	-	TRBV11-2	-	CASSPRAVLSDQETQYF	TGTGCCAGCTCCCCCAGGGCGGTGCTATCCGATCAAGAGACCCAGTACTTC
TRBJ2-7	-	TRBV19	TRBD1	CASSLRDRAYEQYF	TGTGCCAGTAGTCTCCGGGACAGGGCCTACGAGCAGTACTTC
TRBJ2-7	-	TRBV7-8	-	CASSSMVGPDEQYF	TGTGCCAGCAGCTCGATGGTCGGGCCCGACGAGCAGTACTTC
TRBJ2-7	-	TRBV5-5	TRBD1	CASRGQGAQIGGTPYEQYF	TGTGCCAGCCGGGGACAGGGGGCGCAAATTGGGGGAACTCCCTACGAGCAGTACTTC
TRBJ2-1	-	TRBV27	TRBD2	CASSQTSGRTRVNEQFF	TGTGCCAGCAGTCAAACTAGCGGGAGGACCAGGGTCAATGAGCAGTTCTTC
TRBJ2-1	-	TRBV30	-	CAWSVQHNEQFF	TGTGCCTGGAGTGTACAACACAATGAGCAGTTCTTC
TRBJ2-5	-	TRBV10-2	TRBD1	CASRTGGQETQYF	TGCGCCAGCAGGACAGGGGGTCAAGAGACCCAGTACTTC
TRBJ1-5	-	TRBV25-1	-	CASSESGSTQPQHF	TGTGCCAGCAGTGAGTCAGGGTCTACTCAGCCCCAGCATTTT
TRBJ1-3	-	TRBV19	-	CASSIERSGNTIYF	TGTGCCAGTAGTATCGAGCGCTCTGGAAACACCATATATTTT
TRBJ1-1	-	TRBV5-6	-	CASSLSTEAFF	TGTGCCAGCAGCTTGAGCACTGAAGCTTTCTTT
TRBJ2-7	-	TRBV7-9	-	CASSFSTTPDEQYF	TGTGCCAGCAGCTTTTCGACAACACCCGACGAGCAGTACTTC
TRBJ2-1	-	TRBV6-6	TRBD2	CASSPGLAAYNEQFF	TGTGCCAGCAGCCCGGGACTAGCAGCCTACAATGAGCAGTTCTTC
TRBJ2-7	-	TRBV6-1	-	CASRGYSYEQYF	TGTGCCAGCAGGGGTTATTCCTACGAGCAGTACTTC
TRBJ1-4	once	TRBV28	-	CASSPDILRGGEKLFF	TGTGCCAGCAGTCCAGATATTTTAAGGGGCGGTGAAAAACTGTTTTTT
TRBJ2-1	-	TRBV29-1	-	CSARLADYNEQFF	TGCAGCGCCCGCCTTGCTGATTACAATGAGCAGTTCTTC
TRBJ2-7	-	TRBV5-6	-	CASSAERDRISYEQYF	TGTGCCAGCAGCGCCGAGCGAGACAGGATCTCCTACGAGCAGTACTTC
TRBJ2-3	-	TRBV12-5	-	CASGFSVPQYF	TGTGCTAGTGGTTTTAGTGTCCCGCAGTATTTT
TRBJ2-5	-	TRBV9	-	CASSVVDSPETQYF	TGTGCCAGCAGCGTAGTGGACTCGCCTGAGACCCAGTACTTC
TRBJ2-7	-	TRBV6-5	-	CASSFPGYEQYF	TGTGCCAGCAGTTTCCCAGGCTACGAGCAGTACTTC
TRBJ1-4	-	TRBV28	-	CASSLFDGAANEKLFF	TGTGCCAGCAGTTTATTTGACGGGGCTGCTAATGAAAAACTGTTTTTT
TRBJ2-1	-	TRBV19	TRBD2	CASAHLAGPYNEQFF	TGTGCCAGTGCCCACCTAGCGGGGCCCTACAATGAGCAGTTCTTC
TRBJ2-7	-	TRBV28	-	CASSLGLNSYEQYF	TGTGCCAGCAGTCTCGGACTAAACTCCTACGAGCAGTACTTC
TRBJ2-7	few	TRBV15	-	CATDTGRGDEQYF	TGTGCCACCGACACAGGGAGAGGGGACGAGCAGTACTTC
TRBJ2-7	-	TRBV5-8	TRBD1	CASSLQGSGSYEQYF	TGTGCCAGCAGTCTACAGGGGAGCGGCTCCTACGAGCAGTACTTC
TRBJ1-4	-	TRBV10-2	-	CASSDSELYNEKLFF	TGCGCCAGCAGTGATTCGGAGCTTTATAATGAAAAACTGTTTTTT
TRBJ2-1	-	TRBV19	-	CASSIVPSSEQFF	TGTGCCAGTAGTATAGTCCCTAGCAGTGAGCAGTTCTTC
TRBJ2-5	-	TRBV11-2	TRBD2	CASSLVFGLAGVRETQYF	TGTGCCAGCAGCTTAGTTTTTGGGCTAGCGGGAGTAAGAGAGACCCAGTACTTC
TRBJ2-7	once	TRBV28	TRBD1	CASSFSLGQGVAYYEQYF	TGTGCCAGCAGTTTTTCATTGGGACAGGGGGTAGCATACTACGAGCAGTACTTC
TRBJ1-1	-	TRBV6-5	TRBD1	CASSYYQGGTEAFF	TGTGCCAGCAGTTACTACCAGGGGGGCACTGAAGCTTTCTTT
TRBJ2-7	few	TRBV19	-	CASSLNRQDEQYF	TGTGCCAGTAGCCTCAACCGACAGGACGAGCAGTACTTC